This T cell receptor beta chain was identified during a study of blood T cell repertoires in COVID-19. TCRdb's copy holds only in-frame clones and misses some; the assay was immunoSEQ multiplex PCR. This sample yields 200,000 to 250,000 clones, of which around 84% are seen a single time; approximately 6.8% belongs to the top ten. Sequenced: PBMCs or T cells enriched from blood (not recorded which). The receptor was isolated from a woman in her thirties or forties who had recovered from COVID-19.

CDR3 loop: CASSLVAGKNTEAFF. CDR3 sequence (DNA): TGCGCCAGCAGCTTGGTTGCAGGGAAGAACACTGAAGCTTTCTTT. V and J are TRBV5-1 and TRBJ1-1; D is possibly TRBD1 (5 bases). Looked up from germline, CDR1 is SGHRS and CDR2 is YFSETQ. The CDR3 length is 15 residues. V shed 0 bases and J shed 1 base, with 10 bases lying between them.